A single sample is the source of the 25 T cell receptor beta chains below, sequenced in a study of blood T cell repertoires in COVID-19. Profiled with immunoSEQ multiplex PCR; TCRdb holds only in-frame clones, not every one. The sample lists approximately 350,000 clones, about 86% occurring once. The sample comprised peripheral blood. These receptors were taken from a man aged 30 to 45 with active or convalescent COVID-19.

The rearrangement links TRBV6-5 to TRBJ1-2; TRBD1 might be the D (6 bases). This CDR3 has 14 amino acids. Germline values: CDR1 MNHEY, CDR2 SVGAGI. The V end lost 4 bases, the J end lost 7 bases, and 16 bases lay between the germline ends. The CDR3 DNA sequence: TGTGCCAGCAGTTGGGGCAGGGGAGACTTTGGCTACACCTTC. Its translation: CASSWGRGDFGYTF.

The rearrangement uses TRBV7-8 and TRBJ2-3; 8 nucleotides line up with TRBD2. CDR3 length: 16 residues. V dropped 5 bases and J dropped 2; count of bases not matched to a gene: 9. Per germline, CDR1 SGHVS and CDR2 FQNEAQ. CDR3 DNA sequence: TGTGCCAGCAGCGCCTTAGCGGGGCCATACACAGATACGCAGTATTTT. Its translation: CASSALAGPYTDTQYF.

DNA of the CDR3: TGTGCCAGTAGTCCTCAAACCGGTCTTACGCAGTATTTT. This translates into CASSPQTGLTQYF. The V gene is TRBV19, the J gene TRBJ2-3, with unresolved D. This CDR3 is 13 amino acids long. V dropped 5 bases and J dropped 8 bases, with 14 bases sitting between them. The V gene's germline CDR1 is LNHDA and CDR2 SQIVND (reference sequence).

Comments on this clone: The junction departs from germline at one end; a sequencing error may be responsible. This chain uses TRBV9 with TRBJ2-3, with unresolved D. Germline CDR1 is SGDLS and CDR2 is YYNGEE. There are 11 residues in the CDR3. For the CDR3, the DNA is TGTGCCAGCAGCCTCACAAATACGCAGTATTTT. It specifies CASSLTNTQYF.

This sequence joins TRBV29-1 and TRBJ2-7; TRBD1 matches 11 bases. CDR3 length: 13 residues. Germline assignment: CDR1 SQVTM and CDR2 ANQGSEA. V was pared by 7 bases and J by 2 bases, with 4 bases of the junction left unmatched. CDR3 nucleotide sequence: TGCAGCGGAACGGGACAGGGGGCCTACGAGCAGTACTTC. Protein sequence: CSGTGQGAYEQYF.

The chain carries TRBV6-5 and TRBJ1-3; D is unclear. Per the germline V gene, CDR1 is MNHEY and CDR2 is SVGAGI. Trimming stripped 8 bases from V and 0 bases from J, with 11 bases between. The CDR3 is 14 amino acids. CDR3 coding DNA: TGTGCCAGCGGCTACGGGGACTCTGGAAACACCATATATTTT. Its translation: CASGYGDSGNTIYF.

V usage is TRBV9 and J usage is TRBJ1-5, with TRBD1 as a possible D gene (5 bases). This CDR3 comprises 14 residues. Germline-derived CDR1 and CDR2 are SGDLS and YYNGEE. V lost 3 bases and J lost 4, with 11 bases in between. CDR3 amino acids: CASSAGGRNQPQHF. The CDR3, as DNA: TGTGCCAGCAGCGCCGGGGGTAGAAATCAGCCCCAGCATTTT.

The chain carries TRBV9 and TRBJ2-4; D is perhaps TRBD1 (5 bases). This CDR3 spans 11 amino acids. V was clipped by 3 bases and J by 9 bases, with 7 bases between them. CDR1 and CDR2 from the germline V gene are SGDLS and YYNGEE. CDR3 in amino acids: CASSGGLIQYF. In DNA, the CDR3 is TGTGCCAGCAGCGGGGGCCTCATTCAGTACTTC.

The gene calls are TRBV6-4 and TRBJ2-3, with 8 bases that match TRBD1. Losses at the gene ends were 6 bases for V and 0 bases for J; bases not matched to a gene: 5. The CDR3 consists of 15 residues. Germline-derived CDR1 and CDR2 are MRHNA and SNTAGT. CDR3: CASSSGGTSTDTQYF. The DNA of the CDR3 is TGTGCCAGCAGCTCAGGGGGCACTAGCACAGATACGCAGTATTTT.

This chain joins TRBV5-6 and TRBJ2-7; TRBD1 matches 8 bases. The CDR3 has 17 amino acids. Germline CDR1 SGHDT, CDR2 YYEEEE. V shed 5 bases, J shed 7 bases, and the junction held 20 bases outside the gene matches. The DNA of the CDR3 is TGTGCCAGCAGTCTGATTCCCCCAGCAGGGGGCGCGGGGGAGCAGTACTTC. Encoded protein: CASSLIPPAGGAGEQYF.

The chain couples TRBV14 to TRBJ2-1; TRBD2 matches 13 bases. Germline trimming cut 4 bases from V and 6 bases from J; bases unmatched to any gene: 6. Germline CDR1 is SGHDN and CDR2 is FVKESK. This CDR3 contains 16 residues. As DNA, the CDR3 is TGTGCCAGCAGCCCGGGGCGACTAGCGGGGGGCAATGAGCAGTTCTTC. Translation gives CASSPGRLAGGNEQFF.

This chain joins TRBV14 and TRBJ2-1; possibly TRBD2 for D (6 bases). Trimming cost V 0 bases and J 6 bases, with 12 bases left between them. The CDR3 spans 15 residues. Germline values: CDR1 SGHDN, CDR2 FVKESK. In DNA, the CDR3 is TGTGCCAGCAGCCAAGAGACTAGGACGGGCAATGAGCAGTTCTTC. Its protein is CASSQETRTGNEQFF.

This chain connects TRBV12-5 to TRBJ1-1, with 8 bases fitting TRBD1. Unmatched junction bases numbered 9, after V lost 1 base and J lost 5 bases. The CDR3 totals 16 residues. Germline CDR1 and CDR2: LGHNT and FRNRAP. The CDR3 loop is CASGLDDRGPGTEAFF. The CDR3 DNA reads as TGTGCTAGTGGTTTGGACGACAGGGGCCCGGGTACTGAAGCTTTCTTT. The full variable domain, completed using reference TRBV12-5 and TRBJ1-1, is DARVTQTPRHKVTEMGQEVTMRCQPILGHNTVFWYRQTMMQGLELLAYFRNRAPLDDSGMPKDRFSAEMPDATLATLKIQPSEPRDSAVYFCASGLDDRGPGTEAFFGQGTRLTVV.

V and J are TRBV7-9 and TRBJ1-2; D gene ambiguous. Germline loops: CDR1 SEHNR, CDR2 FQNEAQ (reference sequence). Between the trimmed V and J ends, which lost 5 bases and 7 bases, there was a span of 14 bases. CDR3 size: 13 residues. The CDR3 reads CASSEGGGPGYTF. The CDR3 DNA is TGTGCCAGCAGCGAAGGAGGAGGGCCTGGCTACACCTTC.

The chain links TRBV6-2 or TRBV6-3 to TRBJ2-7; no clear D gene. Germline CDR1 is MNHEY and CDR2 is SVGEGT. The CDR3 extends over 16 amino acids. Trimming pared 5 bases from V and 3 bases from J, leaving 20 bases between. As DNA, the CDR3 is TGTGCCAGCAGTAGTCGGATACTCCTCTCGGGCTACGAGCAGTACTTC. Protein product: CASSSRILLSGYEQYF.

The chain couples TRBV13 to TRBJ2-7; perhaps TRBD1 as D (5 bases). CDR3 length equals 11 residues. Trimming removed 5 bases from V and 10 bases from J, with 12 bases in between. CDR1 and CDR2 (germline): PRHDT, FYEKMQ (reference sequence). The CDR3: CASSAAGIQYF. Here the CDR3 DNA reads TGTGCCAGCAGCGCGGCAGGGATCCAGTACTTC.

This sequence joins TRBV5-4 and TRBJ1-1; 10 nucleotides agree with TRBD1. CDR3 length: 15 residues. J lost 3 bases, V lost 4 bases, and 6 bases had no gene match. CDR1 SGHNT and CDR2 YYREEE come from the germline V gene (reference sequence). The CDR3 DNA is TGTGCCAGCAGCACCTTGACAGGGGGCTACACTGAAGCTTTCTTT. It encodes CASSTLTGGYTEAFF.

The chain joins TRBV10-1 to TRBJ2-5; 9 bases are a match to TRBD2. This CDR3 contains 12 residues. The V gene's germline CDR1 is WNHNN and CDR2 SYGVQD (reference sequence). After removal of 11 bases from V and 5 bases from J, the junction contained 6 bases not matched to a gene. This CDR3 reads CAPLAGIETQYF. The DNA for the CDR3 is TGCGCCCCCCTAGCGGGAATCGAGACCCAGTACTTC.

V gene TRBV25-1 combines with J gene TRBJ1-3; no clear D. Germline V gene data show CDR1 as MGHDK and CDR2 as SYGVNS. Trimming removed 7 bases from V and 2 bases from J, with 9 bases in between. The CDR3 runs 13 residues. The CDR3 reads CASMANTGNTIYF. As DNA, the CDR3 is TGTGCCAGCATGGCCAACACTGGAAACACCATATATTTT.

The chain couples TRBV5-4 to TRBJ1-6; 7 nucleotides match TRBD1. The germline CDR1 and CDR2 sequences are SGHNT and YYREEE (reference sequence). J lost 7 bases, V lost 4 bases, and 8 bases had no gene match. The CDR3 length is 15 residues. The CDR3 bases are TGTGCCAGCAGCGGGGGGACAGACGGAAATTCACCCCTCCACTTT. It codes for CASSGGTDGNSPLHF.

J is TRBJ2-7 and V is TRBV7-9; weak D call: TRBD1 (5 bases). V shed 1 base and J shed 6 bases, with 7 bases lying between them. The CDR3 length is 12 residues. Germline values: CDR1 SEHNR, CDR2 FQNEAQ (reference sequence). The CDR3 loop is CASSLEGSEQYF. The DNA for the CDR3 is TGTGCCAGCAGCTTAGAGGGGTCCGAGCAGTACTTC.

Notes on this clone: The sample has other DNA sequences that encode this CDR3 too. The chain links TRBV7-2 to TRBJ2-3, with TRBD1 matching 9 bases. This CDR3 contains 14 residues. V dropped 5 bases and J dropped 3; count of bases not matched to a gene: 3. Germline CDR1 and CDR2: SGHTA and FQGNSA. CDR3 amino acids: CASSLDRGTDTQYF. The CDR3 DNA sequence: TGTGCCAGCAGCCTGGACAGGGGAACAGATACGCAGTATTTT.

The V call is TRBV27, the J call TRBJ1-2; D ambiguous. Germline CDR1 is MNHEY and CDR2 is SMNVEV (reference sequence). The CDR3 has 11 amino acids. Trimming shortened V by 6 bases and J by 6 bases, and 8 bases separated the two germline ends. In DNA, the CDR3 is TGTGCCAGCAGCAGAGGAGATGGCTACACCTTC. Translated, it gives CASSRGDGYTF.

J is TRBJ2-7 and V is TRBV7-3; 10 bases fit TRBD2. Germline assignment: CDR1 SGHTA and CDR2 FQGTGA. Germline trimming cut 5 bases from V and 6 bases from J; bases unmatched to any gene: 10. The CDR3 has 15 residues. In nucleotides, the CDR3 is TGTGCCAGCAGCCTCGTAGCGGGGGGAGTTTCCGAGCAGTACTTC. Protein sequence: CASSLVAGGVSEQYF.

The chain has TRBV24-1 and TRBJ2-5, with TRBD2 identical over 16 bases. The CDR3 is made up of 16 amino acids. In germline, CDR1 is KGHDR, CDR2 SFDVKD. J lost 5 bases, V lost 3 bases, and 2 bases had no gene match. CDR3 DNA: TGTGCCACCAGTGATGAGGGACTAGCGGGGGGGGAGACCCAGTACTTC. Translated, it gives CATSDEGLAGGETQYF.